The 30 T cell receptor beta chains given below trace back to one sample, sequenced in a study of CD8+CD57+ T cells in acquired aplastic anemia. Before being chosen for sequencing, patients had shown CD8+CD57+ cell expansion by flow cytometry. Genomic DNA, the template, was used for profiling of the TCR beta VDJ and CDR3. One entry per CDR3 protein, called by TCRdb with MiXCR from the reads. The data show 400,000 to 600,000 distinct CDR3 sequences, around a third seen once. The source material was sorted CD4+, CD8+, or CD8+CD57+ T cells (not recorded which) from PBMCs. The source is a human donor with aplastic anemia.

This clonotype was recorded many times. The chain links TRBV19 to TRBJ1-2; perhaps TRBD1 as D (5 bases). This CDR3 contains 14 residues. Germline loops: CDR1 LNHDA, CDR2 SQIVND (reference sequence). With 5 bases removed from V and 0 bases from J, the gap between germline ends came to 10 bases. The CDR3 region is CASSLRQSNYGYTF. For the CDR3, the DNA is TGTGCCAGTAGTCTTCGACAGTCTAACTATGGCTACACCTTC.

V usage is TRBV6-1 and J usage is TRBJ2-2; 7 bases agree with TRBD1. The CDR3 spans 13 residues. Germline V gives CDR1 MNHNS, CDR2 SASEGT. Germline trimming cut 11 bases from V and 8 bases from J; bases unmatched to any gene: 11. This chain's CDR3 is CASRGTAVGELFF. The CDR3, as DNA: TGTGCCTCCCGTGGGACAGCCGTTGGGGAGCTGTTTTTT.

This clonotype occurred a few times. A much larger clonotype is one base distant, so this may be a read error. V gene TRBV7-2 combines with J gene TRBJ2-3; tentatively, D is TRBD1 (5 bases). Germline CDR1 and CDR2: SGHTA and FQGNSA. Trimming left V 5 bases short and J 3 bases short, with 9 bases between. The CDR3 runs to 13 residues. CDR3 protein: CASSRRTTDTQYF. CDR3 sequence (DNA): TGTGCCAGCAGCCGAAGGACAACAGATACGCAGTATTTT. Drawing the rest from reference TRBV7-2 and TRBJ2-3, the complete variable domain is GAGVSQSPSNKVTEKGKDVELRCDPISGHTALYWYRQSLGQGLEFLIYFQGNSAPDKSGLPSDRFSAERTGGSVSTLTIQRTQQEDSAVYLCASSRRTTDTQYFGPGTRLTVL.

This clonotype was observed a handful of times. The rearrangement uses TRBV29-1 and TRBJ1-1; 8 bases are shared with TRBD1. The CDR3 spans 13 residues. The germline V gene has CDR1 SQVTM and CDR2 ANQGSEA. V shed 5 bases and J 5 bases; nucleotides not matched to a gene: 7. CDR3 region: CSVPGQGITEAFF. In DNA, the CDR3 is TGCAGCGTTCCCGGACAGGGAATAACTGAAGCTTTCTTT.

This clonotype was detected ten times or more. The rearrangement uses TRBV29-1 and TRBJ2-7; 9 nucleotides line up with TRBD1. CDR1 is SQVTM and CDR2 is ANQGSEA in the germline V gene. This CDR3 region has 16 residues. After removal of 5 bases from V and 7 bases from J, the junction contained 18 bases not matched to a gene. CDR3 bases: TGCAGCGTTAAGGTTTTTACAGACAGGGGGTTGGGGGAGCAGTACTTC. It translates to CSVKVFTDRGLGEQYF.

This clonotype was counted ten times or more. The genes are TRBV20-1 and TRBJ1-5, with D possibly matching TRBD1 (6 bases). This CDR3 is 12 amino acids long. Germline CDR1 reads DFQATT; CDR2 reads SNEGSKA (reference sequence). V lost 6 bases, J lost 7 bases, and 13 bases lay in between. The CDR3 region has the DNA TGCAGTGCCAGACCTGGGGGCCAGCCCCAGCATTTT. Translating gives CSARPGGQPQHF.

This clonotype was counted at least ten times. The CDR3 does not close with the conserved phenylalanine or tryptophan, likely indicating a read error. This rearrangement joins TRBV10-3 to TRBJ1-1; D is ambiguous. The CDR3 extends over 12 amino acids. Germline values: CDR1 ENHRY, CDR2 SYGVKD. The germline V and J ends were trimmed by 5 bases and 3 bases, with 7 bases remaining between them. CDR3 protein: CAISSTDTEAFL. CDR3 DNA: TGTGCCATCAGTTCAACAGACACTGAAGCTTTCCTT.

V usage is TRBV20-1 and J usage is TRBJ2-2; D is unclear. Deletions cut 3 bases from V and 2 bases from J, with 7 bases between. CDR1 is DFQATT and CDR2 is SNEGSKA in the germline V gene (reference sequence). This CDR3 is built from 13 residues. The CDR3 bases are TGCAGTGCTAGGCTCACTAACACCGGGGAGCTGTTTTTT. This translates into CSARLTNTGELFF.

This clonotype was seen many times. The chain is built from TRBV15 and TRBJ2-7, with D possibly matching TRBD1 (6 bases). The germline V gene has CDR1 LNHNV and CDR2 YYDKDF (reference sequence). Deletions cut 9 bases from V and 0 bases from J, with 15 bases between. The CDR3 sequence is 14 residues long. CDR3 sequence: CATARDMRSYEQYF. As DNA, the CDR3 is TGTGCCACGGCACGGGACATGCGCTCCTACGAGCAGTACTTC. The full variable domain, rest sourced from reference TRBV15 and TRBJ2-7, is DAMVIQNPRYQVTQFGKPVTLSCSQTLNHNVMYWYQQKSSQAPKLLFHYYDKDFNNEADTPDNFQSRRPNTSFCFLDIRSPGLGDTAMYLCATARDMRSYEQYFGPGTRLTVT.

Points on this clonotype: This may arise from a read error, as a much more abundant clone is one base away. The chain carries TRBV11-3 and TRBJ2-5, with D unresolved. Per germline, CDR1 SGHNT and CDR2 YENEEA. CDR3 length: 12 residues. Trimming removed 5 bases at V and 0 bases at J, with 4 bases between. CDR3 in amino acids: CASSDNQETQYF. The CDR3, as DNA: TGTGCCAGCAGCGACAACCAAGAGACCCAGTACTTC.

The sample holds many counts of this clonotype. The chain is built from TRBV9 and TRBJ1-5, with 9 bases aligning to TRBD1. Unmatched junction bases numbered 5, after V lost 0 bases and J lost 7 bases. The CDR3 sequence is 15 residues long. Germline CDR1 SGDLS, CDR2 YYNGEE. CDR3 sequence reads: CASSVGDREEQPQHF. CDR3 bases: TGTGCCAGCAGCGTAGGGGACAGGGAGGAACAGCCCCAGCATTTT.

This clonotype was counted many times. The junction differs from germline at one of its ends, possibly a read error. The chain joins TRBV20-1 to TRBJ2-7; no firm D call. The CDR3 contains 9 residues. Germline CDR1 is DFQATT and CDR2 is SNEGSKA (reference sequence). The CDR3 coding sequence is TGCAGTGCTTCCTCCGAGCAGTACTTC. Translated, it gives CSASSEQYF.

Notes on this clonotype: One base away lies a much larger clone, so this may be a sequencing read error. This chain connects TRBV19 to TRBJ1-1; D is perhaps TRBD1 (6 bases). In germline, CDR1 is LNHDA, CDR2 SQIVND (reference sequence). This CDR3 has 14 amino acids. The CDR3 sequence: CVSTTRGENTEAFF. The CDR3 region has the DNA TGTGTCAGCACCACCAGGGGTGAGAACACTGAAGCTTTCTTT.

The chain carries TRBV9 and TRBJ1-1; 7 bases line up with TRBD1. V lost 6 bases, J lost 5 bases, and 1 base stayed unmatched. CDR3 length: 11 amino acids. CDR1 is SGDLS, CDR2 YYNGEE, per germline. CDR3: CASIQGTEAFF. DNA for the CDR3: TGTGCCAGCATACAGGGGACTGAAGCTTTCTTT.

Ten or more counts support this clonotype. The chain combines TRBV14 with TRBJ1-2, with 7 bases that match TRBD1. With V trimmed by 1 base and J by 2 bases, 4 bases remained unmatched. Germline V gene data show CDR1 as SGHDN and CDR2 as FVKESK. The CDR3 spans 15 residues. CDR3 protein: CASSQGQDRNYGYTF. The CDR3 DNA sequence: TGTGCCAGCAGCCAAGGACAGGACAGGAACTATGGCTACACCTTC.

V is TRBV25-1 and J is TRBJ1-2; 10 bases are a match to TRBD1. CDR1 and CDR2 from the germline V gene are MGHDK and SYGVNS. The CDR3 has 15 residues. Unmatched junction bases numbered 4, after V lost 3 bases and J lost 3 bases. The DNA of the CDR3 is TGTGCCAGCAGTGACCCGACAGGGGGCCACTATGGCTACACCTTC. Translated, it gives CASSDPTGGHYGYTF.

This clonotype was counted ten times or more. The chain recombines TRBV7-2 with TRBJ1-6; D gene unclear. The V end was cut by 6 bases, the J end by 4 bases, with 10 bases between. The V gene's germline CDR1 is SGHTA and CDR2 FQGNSA. CDR3 size: 14 residues. CDR3 protein: CASRTAVYNSPLHF. CDR3 in DNA: TGTGCCAGCAGAACAGCCGTGTATAATTCACCCCTCCACTTT.

The chain joins TRBV19 to TRBJ1-2; possible D gene TRBD1, 5 bases. The V gene lost 7 bases and the J gene lost 2 bases, with 8 bases spanning the gap. The germline V gene encodes CDR1 LNHDA and CDR2 SQIVND (reference sequence). This CDR3 contains 12 residues. CDR3 sequence reads: CASMAGNYGYTF. CDR3 in DNA: TGTGCCAGTATGGCAGGGAACTATGGCTACACCTTC.

This clonotype was counted a few times. V usage is TRBV5-6 and J usage is TRBJ1-4; D gene unclear. Trimming took off 3 bases at V and 6 bases at J, with 3 bases between the two ends. The CDR3 contains 11 residues. CDR1 is SGHDT and CDR2 is YYEEEE in the germline V gene. CDR3 amino acids: CASSSYEKLFF. The DNA for the CDR3 is TGTGCCAGCAGCTCGTATGAAAAACTGTTTTTT.

Concerning this clonotype itself: A much bigger clone sits one base away, suggesting this may be a read error. The V call is TRBV5-1, the J call TRBJ2-7; D is ambiguous. Near its end, the DNA agrees better with TRBJ2-1, so the J call may be wrong. This CDR3 comprises 14 residues. Germline V lookup: CDR1 SGHRS, CDR2 YFSETQ. CDR3 region: CASSWTVSSYEQFF. The CDR3 bases are TGCGCCAGCAGCTGGACGGTAAGCTCCTACGAGCAGTTCTTC.

The CDR3: CSVDLTGWGMNTEAFF. As DNA, the CDR3 is TGCAGCGTTGATCTCACAGGGTGGGGGATGAACACTGAAGCTTTCTTT. The rearrangement uses TRBV29-1 and TRBJ1-1; maybe TRBD1 (6 bases). This CDR3 is built from 16 residues. Germline CDR1 is SQVTM and CDR2 is ANQGSEA. The V end lost 3 bases, the J end lost 0 bases, and 17 bases lay between the germline ends.

CDR3 DNA sequence: TGTGCCAGCAGCCAAGGTTTAGGGCTCAAAAAAGAGACCCAGTACTTC. It translates to CASSQGLGLKKETQYF. The chain couples TRBV6-1 to TRBJ2-5; no definite D call. The CDR3 contains 16 residues. The germline V gene has CDR1 MNHNS and CDR2 SASEGT. V was cut by 6 bases and J by 3 bases, with 20 bases left in between.

The CDR3 nucleotides read TGTGCCAGCCAAGAAGGAAGGGGTCGGTACGAGCAGTACTTC. Translating gives CASQEGRGRYEQYF. This sequence joins TRBV25-1 and TRBJ2-7, with D possibly TRBD1 on 5 matching bases. Germline-derived CDR1 and CDR2 are MGHDK and SYGVNS. CDR3 size: 14 residues. The V gene lost 8 bases and the J gene lost 4 bases, with 18 bases spanning the gap.

This clonotype has ten or more counts. The chain combines TRBV19 with TRBJ1-5; D gene unclear. Germline V gene sequence: CDR1 LNHDA, CDR2 SQIVND (reference sequence). Deletions cut 4 bases from V and 7 bases from J, with 8 bases between. There are 12 residues in the CDR3. The CDR3 coding sequence is TGTGCCAGTAGTAGCGAGCGGCAGCCCCAGCATTTT. This translates into CASSSERQPQHF.

Many counts were recorded for this clonotype. The chain couples TRBV5-6 to TRBJ1-6; the D is unclear. Trimming removed 1 base at V and 7 bases at J, with 3 bases between. The CDR3 covers 12 residues. Germline lookup yields CDR1 SGHDT and CDR2 YYEEEE. The CDR3 DNA reads as TGTGCCAGCAGCTTGTTCAATTCACCCCTCCACTTT. As protein: CASSLFNSPLHF. Supplemented by reference TRBV5-6 and TRBJ1-6, the full variable domain reads DAGVTQSPTHLIKTRGQQVTLRCSPKSGHDTVSWYQQALGQGPQFIFQYYEEEERQRGNFPDRFSGHQFPNYSSELNVNALLLGDSALYLCASSLFNSPLHFGNGTRLTVT.

This clonotype appeared once. This CDR3 is CAISLSGGRAPLHF. The DNA of the CDR3 is TGTGCCATCAGTTTATCCGGGGGGCGGGCACCCCTCCACTTT. The chain employs TRBV10-3 and TRBJ1-6, with D possibly matching TRBD1 (6 bases). The V and J ends lost 5 bases and 11 bases respectively, with 16 bases between them. This CDR3 is built from 14 residues. Germline V gene sequence: CDR1 ENHRY, CDR2 SYGVKD.

The chain couples TRBV2 to TRBJ2-1; 11 bases fit TRBD1. The CDR3 has 15 residues. Trimming removed 3 bases from V and 7 bases from J; junction bases left unmatched: 5. CDR1 is SNHLY and CDR2 is FYNNEI in the germline V gene. The CDR3 reads CASSEAGTGGNEQFF. CDR3 sequence (DNA): TGTGCCAGCAGTGAGGCCGGGACAGGGGGAAATGAGCAGTTCTTC.

The chain has TRBV6-5 and TRBJ2-2; weak D call: TRBD1 (7 bases). The germline V gene encodes CDR1 MNHEY and CDR2 SVGAGI. The germline V and J ends were trimmed by 0 bases and 2 bases, with 13 bases remaining between them. This CDR3 comprises 17 residues. The CDR3 reads CASSYSVRGVNTGELFF. Here the CDR3 DNA reads TGTGCCAGCAGTTACTCGGTCAGGGGGGTCAACACCGGGGAGCTGTTTTTT.

Here the CDR3 reads CASSHRVAEQYF. The DNA for the CDR3 is TGTGCCAGCAGCCACCGTGTTGCCGAGCAGTACTTC. The chain links TRBV7-8 to TRBJ2-7, with D uncertain. The CDR3 loop spans 12 amino acids. Trimming removed 5 bases from V and 6 bases from J, with 11 bases in between. CDR1 is SGHVS, CDR2 FQNEAQ, per germline.

The table lists this clonotype with many counts. This chain links TRBV5-1 with TRBJ1-2; 9 bases line up with TRBD1. The CDR3 is made up of 15 amino acids. The V gene's germline CDR1 is SGHRS and CDR2 YFSETQ. V gave up 0 bases and J gave up 5 bases; unmatched junction bases: 5. The CDR3 loop is CASSLDGDRGYGYTF. The DNA of the CDR3 is TGCGCCAGCAGCTTGGACGGAGACAGGGGGTATGGCTACACCTTC. Variable domain in full (rest from reference TRBV5-1 and TRBJ1-2): KAGVTQTPRYLIKTRGQQVTLSCSPISGHRSVSWYQQTPGQGLQFLFEYFSETQRNKGNFPGRFSGRQFSNSRSEMNVSTLELGDSALYLCASSLDGDRGYGYTFGSGTRLTVV.